This T cell receptor beta chain derives from a study of blood T cell repertoires in COVID-19. Whole-study context: Nucleic acid was either cDNA or gDNA, and it came from T cells, B-cell-depleted T cells, or PBMCs.

Repertoires were generated with immunoSEQ multiplex PCR, while TCRdb's copy carries only in-frame clones and drops some. The sample has about 140,000 clones; about 76% are singletons. V shed 1 base and J shed 3 bases, with 7 bases lying between them. The CDR3 covers 13 residues. The receptor comes from a man aged 80 or over with acute or convalescent COVID-19. The genes are TRBV12-3 or TRBV12-4 and TRBJ2-7; D unclear. The sequencing sample was made of peripheral blood. Written as DNA, the CDR3 is TGTGCCAGCAGTTTAGGACTCTTCTACGAGCAGTACTTC. Protein: CASSLGLFYEQYF.